A single sample gave rise to the 19 T cell receptor beta chains below, sequenced in a study of graft-versus-host responses after intestinal transplantation. These receptors have no known antigen. Sequencing used immunoSEQ multiplex PCR; TCRdb keeps in-frame clones, though not all of them. Found here are roughly 120,000 clones, about 92% of them singletons; the top ten hold approximately 1.2%. This material consisted of unstimulated CD8+ T cells sorted from spleen or lymph node cells, taken before transplant. These receptors were obtained from a human donor who was the organ donor for an intestinal transplant.

V gene TRBV7-9 combines with J gene TRBJ2-1, with 11 bases fitting TRBD1. V trimming: 1 base; J trimming: 6 bases; junction bases outside the gene matches: 8. CDR1 is SEHNR and CDR2 is FQNEAQ in the germline V gene (reference sequence). The CDR3 covers 17 residues. The CDR3 DNA sequence: TGTGCCAGCAGCTTAGGTTGGGACAGGGGGATGGTCAATGAGCAGTTCTTC. Its protein is CASSLGWDRGMVNEQFF.

The CDR3 DNA is TGTGCCAGCAGTGGGAAGGATTCCTACGAGCAGTACTTC. This gives the protein CASSGKDSYEQYF. The chain carries TRBV2 and TRBJ2-7; D gene uncertain. CDR1 SNHLY and CDR2 FYNNEI come from the germline V gene. V was pared by 4 bases and J by 1 base, with 8 bases between. The CDR3 is 13 residues long.

V usage is TRBV13 and J usage is TRBJ2-1, with 7 bases identical to TRBD2. The CDR3 spans 15 residues. Trimming removed 0 bases from V and 3 bases from J; junction bases left unmatched: 2. The V gene's germline CDR1 is PRHDT and CDR2 FYEKMQ (reference sequence). This CDR3 reads CASSLGPSGYNEQFF. Here the CDR3 DNA reads TGTGCCAGCAGCTTAGGGCCTAGCGGCTACAATGAGCAGTTCTTC. Full variable domain (missing parts from reference TRBV13 and TRBJ2-1): AAGVIQSPRHLIKEKRETATLKCYPIPRHDTVYWYQQGPGQDPQFLISFYEKMQSDKGSIPDRFSAQQFSDYHSELNMSSLELGDSALYFCASSLGPSGYNEQFFGPGTRLTVL.

This clone was seen a single time. The CDR3 DNA reads as TGTGCCAGCAGGACAGGGGGCTCCTACGAGCAGTACTTC. Encoded protein: CASRTGGSYEQYF. V and J are TRBV27 and TRBJ2-7; the match to TRBD1 covers 9 bases. CDR3 length: 13 residues. CDR1 and CDR2 from the germline V gene are MNHEY and SMNVEV (reference sequence). Trimming at V came to 6 bases and at J to 0 bases, leaving 0 bases not matched to a gene.

J is TRBJ1-1 and V is TRBV10-2, with a possible D match to TRBD1 (5 bases). The CDR3 is made up of 15 amino acids. The V end was cut by 4 bases, the J end by 5 bases, with 17 bases between. Germline V gene lookup returns CDR1 WSHSY and CDR2 SAAADI. Here the CDR3 DNA reads TGCGCCAGCAGTGTTACAAGGGAGAGGGGAACTGAAGCTTTCTTT. Translating gives CASSVTRERGTEAFF.

This chain connects TRBV27 to TRBJ1-1; D remains ambiguous. CDR1 and CDR2 (germline): MNHEY, SMNVEV (reference sequence). The CDR3 spans 14 residues. The germline V and J ends were trimmed by 5 bases and 4 bases, with 14 bases remaining between them. The CDR3 region has the DNA TGTGCCAGCAGTCCAATCCCACACTCCACTGAAGCTTTCTTT. Translated, it gives CASSPIPHSTEAFF.

The chain links TRBV4-3 to TRBJ2-7; D could derive from TRBD1 or TRBD2 (5 bases each). The CDR3 has 15 amino acids. The germline CDR1 and CDR2 sequences are LGHNA and YSLEER. Trimming pared 0 bases from V and 4 bases from J, leaving 13 bases between. The CDR3 loop is CASSQERGGRYEQYF. In nucleotides, the CDR3 is TGCGCCAGCAGCCAAGAACGTGGGGGAAGGTACGAGCAGTACTTC.

The V and J genes are TRBV5-1 and TRBJ2-7, with 11 bases that match TRBD1. The CDR3 length is 14 residues. Germline-derived CDR1 and CDR2 are SGHRS and YFSETQ. V gave up 4 bases and J gave up 7 bases; unmatched junction bases: 7. The DNA for the CDR3 is TGCGCCAGCAGCCCTGGACAGGGGGCGGGTGAGCAGTACTTC. This encodes CASSPGQGAGEQYF.

V usage is TRBV11-2 and J usage is TRBJ1-1, with D possibly TRBD1 on 5 matching bases. V gave up 5 bases and J gave up 4 bases, with 14 bases separating them. CDR3 length: 14 amino acids. Germline assignment: CDR1 SGHAT and CDR2 FQNNGV. The CDR3 sequence is CASSPYPGGTEAFF. The CDR3 DNA is TGTGCCAGCAGCCCCTACCCTGGGGGCACTGAAGCTTTCTTT.

The J gene is TRBJ2-1, the V gene TRBV21-1; the D call TRBD2 from the table was never checked on the DNA. TRBV21-1 is a pseudogene segment. The CDR3 spans 12 residues. The CDR3 sequence is CASSYGGNEQFF. In DNA, the CDR3 is TGTGCCAGCAGCTACGGGGGGAATGAGCAGTTCTTC.

The chain carries TRBV10-1 and TRBJ1-1; D might be TRBD1 (5 bases). CDR1 is WNHNN, CDR2 SYGVQD, per germline (reference sequence). The V gene lost 9 bases and the J gene lost 1 base, with 18 bases spanning the gap. This CDR3 comprises 15 residues. This CDR3 is CARSGGQGANTEAFF. The DNA of the CDR3 is TGCGCCAGATCAGGCGGTCAGGGAGCGAACACTGAAGCTTTCTTT.

This clone came up once. This sequence joins TRBV27 and TRBJ1-1, with D unresolved. The CDR3 extends over 14 amino acids. Germline values: CDR1 MNHEY, CDR2 SMNVEV (reference sequence). Deletions cut 0 bases from V and 10 bases from J, with 15 bases between. The DNA of the CDR3 is TGTGCCAGCAGTTTATCGATCGTCGGCCCATCAGCTTTCTTT. Its protein product is CASSLSIVGPSAFF.

The chain is built from TRBV6-5 and TRBJ1-3; no clear D. Germline V CDR1 and CDR2: MNHEY, SVGAGI. V was pared by 3 bases and J by 0 bases, with 3 bases between. This CDR3 has 13 amino acids. CDR3 in amino acids: CASSYNSGNTIYF. Written as DNA, the CDR3 is TGTGCCAGCAGTTATAACTCTGGAAACACCATATATTTT.

This sequence joins TRBV19 and TRBJ2-1, with D possibly being TRBD1 (6 bases). With 3 bases removed from V and 3 bases from J, the gap between germline ends came to 12 bases. CDR3 length: 15 residues. The germline V gene has CDR1 LNHDA and CDR2 SQIVND (reference sequence). The CDR3 DNA reads as TGTGCCAGTAGTATTACCAGGGGAAGCTACAATGAGCAGTTCTTC. Residues: CASSITRGSYNEQFF.

The chain links TRBV9 to TRBJ2-1, with 7 bases aligning to TRBD1. Trimming removed 4 bases from V and 4 bases from J; junction bases left unmatched: 11. Germline V gene lookup returns CDR1 SGDLS and CDR2 YYNGEE. CDR3 length equals 16 residues. The CDR3 DNA reads as TGTGCCAGCAGCCCCTGGACAGGAACTAGGTACAATGAGCAGTTCTTC. It translates to CASSPWTGTRYNEQFF.

V is TRBV7-9 and J is TRBJ2-3; D possibly matches TRBD1 or TRBD2 (6 bases each). The CDR3 totals 14 residues. Germline V CDR1 and CDR2: SEHNR, FQNEAQ (reference sequence). The V gene lost 1 base and the J gene lost 4 bases, with 9 bases spanning the gap. The CDR3 sequence is CASSLEGGADTQYF. DNA of the CDR3: TGTGCCAGCAGCTTAGAGGGGGGAGCAGATACGCAGTATTTT. The full variable domain, rest sourced from reference TRBV7-9 and TRBJ2-3, is DTGVSQNPRHKITKRGQNVTFRCDPISEHNRLYWYRQTLGQGPEFLTYFQNEAQLEKSRLLSDRFSAERPKGSFSTLEIQRTEQGDSAMYLCASSLEGGADTQYFGPGTRLTVL.

In this sample, this clone turned up once. V and J are TRBV29-1 and TRBJ2-1; D unclear. In germline, CDR1 is SQVTM, CDR2 ANQGSEA. The CDR3 has 16 amino acids. V shed 0 bases and J shed 4 bases, with 16 bases lying between them. DNA for the CDR3: TGCAGCGTTGAAGACTTACCACAGCGTTTATACAATGAGCAGTTCTTC. Its translation: CSVEDLPQRLYNEQFF.

This chain joins TRBV30 and TRBJ1-1, with D possibly being TRBD1 (5 bases). CDR1 is GTSNPN and CDR2 is SVGIG in the germline V gene (reference sequence). CDR3 size: 12 residues. V was cut by 5 bases and J by 7 bases, with 14 bases left in between. The CDR3 reads CAWGLRQFEAFF. The DNA for the CDR3 is TGTGCCTGGGGGTTAAGACAGTTTGAAGCTTTCTTT.

The V and J genes are TRBV6-1 and TRBJ2-7; D might be TRBD1 (5 bases). Germline V lookup: CDR1 MNHNS, CDR2 SASEGT. This CDR3 contains 15 residues. The germline V and J ends were trimmed by 1 base and 0 bases, with 10 bases remaining between them. CDR3 in amino acids: CASSEVVGPSYEQYF. The CDR3 nucleotides are TGTGCCAGCAGTGAAGTCGTGGGGCCCTCCTACGAGCAGTACTTC.